Listed here is a single T cell receptor (beta chain). Each donor (without exception) was a healthy Caucasian. TCRdb recomputed calls from the 5' RACE reads with MiXCR, one row per CDR3 protein. The sample holds some 270,000 distinct CDR3 sequences, about 8.9% seen once. With V trimmed by 4 bases and J by 2 bases, 10 bases remained unmatched. The V gene's germline CDR1 is LGHDT and CDR2 YNNKEL (reference sequence). The CDR3 has 18 amino acids. The sample is drawn from a study of identical twins. The same data also went into a second study, on yellow fever vaccine responses in identical twins. In that study: The authors reported partly convergent, partly personalized vaccine responses in identical twins.

The rearrangement uses TRBV3-1 and TRBJ2-2; TRBD2 matches at 10 bases. The TCR comes from a woman aged 18-29 years in good health. The sample consisted of CD8+ T cells sorted from blood. Here the CDR3 reads CASSPPYWTSGNTGELFF. CDR3 nucleotide sequence: TGTGCCAGCAGCCCCCCTTATTGGACTAGCGGAAACACCGGGGAGCTGTTTTTT.